The 9 T cell receptor beta chains listed next were all sequenced from one sample in a study of early T cells in non-severe SARS-CoV-2 infection. TCRdb re-called the 5' RACE reads with MiXCR, one entry per CDR3 protein. The repertoire consists of about 36,000 distinct CDR3 sequences, with 6% to 8.5% occurring once and the leading ten covering around 23%. Material: whole blood, obtained at baseline. All receptors derive from an adult who was a healthcare worker with PCR-confirmed SARS-CoV-2 infection or an uninfected control (not recorded which).

This clonotype has only a few counts. The V gene is TRBV7-3, the J gene TRBJ2-1; the D gene is possibly TRBD2 (6 bases). CDR1 and CDR2 (germline): SGHTA, FQGTGA. The V and J ends lost 0 bases and 4 bases respectively, with 7 bases between them. The CDR3 is made up of 14 amino acids. The CDR3 region has the DNA TGTGCCAGCAGCTTAACTAGCGGATACAATGAGCAGTTCTTC. Encoded protein: CASSLTSGYNEQFF.

This clonotype was counted at least ten times. V and J are TRBV20-1 and TRBJ2-5, with TRBD2 matching over 9 bases. The CDR3 extends over 15 amino acids. The germline gives CDR1 DFQATT, CDR2 SNEGSKA (reference sequence). The ends lost 5 bases at V and 6 bases at J; junction bases unmatched: 13. The DNA of the CDR3 is TGCAGTGCTCTACCGGGCGGGAGGGCGGTCAAGACCCAGTACTTC. Its translation: CSALPGGRAVKTQYF.

This clonotype is termed medium-sized. The CDR3 sequence: CASSGPGALMNTEAFF. CDR3 bases: TGTGCCAGCAGTGGACCAGGGGCGCTCATGAACACTGAAGCTTTCTTT. The rearrangement links TRBV25-1 to TRBJ1-1; perhaps TRBD1 as D (6 bases). CDR1 MGHDK and CDR2 SYGVNS come from the germline V gene. There are 16 residues in the CDR3. V was shortened by 4 bases and J by 0 bases, with 15 bases between the two germline ends.

This clonotype was detected only a few times. The rearrangement joins TRBV28 to TRBJ1-6; unclear D gene. The germline V and J ends were trimmed by 2 bases and 10 bases, with 6 bases remaining between them. From germline, CDR1 is MDHEN and CDR2 SYDVKM. The CDR3 runs 12 residues. The CDR3 DNA is TGTGCCAGCAGTTTAGAAGGCTCACCCCTCCACTTT. Its protein is CASSLEGSPLHF.

Only a few counts were recorded for this clonotype. The chain uses TRBV7-6 and TRBJ2-7; tentatively, D is TRBD2 (5 bases). Germline V CDR1 and CDR2: SGHVS, FNYEAQ. This CDR3 is 15 amino acids long. V lost 1 base and J lost 2, with 12 bases in between. This chain's CDR3 is CASSLEEGSPYEQYF. CDR3 nucleotide sequence: TGTGCCAGCAGCTTAGAAGAGGGCTCCCCCTACGAGCAGTACTTC. The full variable domain, rest sourced from reference TRBV7-6 and TRBJ2-7, is GAGVSQSPRYKVTKRGQDVALRCDPISGHVSLYWYRQALGQGPEFLTYFNYEAQQDKSGLPNDRFSAERPEGSISTLTIQRTEQRDSAMYRCASSLEEGSPYEQYFGPGTRLTVT.

The V call is TRBV14, the J call TRBJ2-3; D is undetermined. Germline values: CDR1 SGHDN, CDR2 FVKESK. The CDR3 spans 13 residues. Deletions cut 0 bases from V and 9 bases from J, with 10 bases between. As DNA, the CDR3 is TGTGCCAGCAGCCAAGATTCCTGGGGAACGCAGTATTTT. This translates into CASSQDSWGTQYF.

This clonotype occurred a few times. The chain recombines TRBV28 with TRBJ1-4; TRBD1 agrees at 7 bases. The CDR3 has 15 residues. The V gene end was trimmed by 4 bases and the J gene end by 8 bases; junction bases not matched to a gene: 10. The germline CDR1 and CDR2 sequences are MDHEN and SYDVKM. The CDR3 reads CASSSTGVLGEKLFF. The CDR3 nucleotides are TGTGCCAGCAGTTCCACAGGGGTGCTGGGGGAAAAACTGTTTTTT. Full variable domain (missing parts from reference TRBV28 and TRBJ1-4): DVKVTQSSRYLVKRTGEKVFLECVQDMDHENMFWYRQDPGLGLRLIYFSYDVKMKEKGDIPEGYSVSREKKERFSLILESASTNQTSMYLCASSSTGVLGEKLFFGSGTQLSVL.

This clonotype was seen a handful of times. The genes are TRBV30 and TRBJ2-1, with 12 bases aligning to TRBD2. V lost 3 bases and J lost 0; bases outside the gene matches: 12. Germline CDR1 reads GTSNPN; CDR2 reads SVGIG (reference sequence). The CDR3 runs 19 residues. CDR3 sequence: CAWSEPMGLAGSSYNEQFF. The CDR3 bases are TGTGCCTGGAGCGAACCCATGGGACTAGCGGGTAGCTCCTACAATGAGCAGTTCTTC.

The sample holds many counts of this clonotype. The chain has TRBV7-9 and TRBJ2-1, with D hard to call. The CDR3 runs 14 residues. The ends were cut back, 6 bases at V and 9 bases at J, with 18 bases in the middle. The germline gives CDR1 SEHNR, CDR2 FQNEAQ (reference sequence). The CDR3 nucleotides read TGTGCCAGCAGTAGACTGCCCCCCCGACTTGAGCAGTTCTTC. This sequence encodes CASSRLPPRLEQFF.